Each of the 18 T cell receptor beta chains below was sequenced from the same sample in a study of blood T cell repertoires in COVID-19. TCRdb's copy holds only in-frame clones and misses some; the assay was immunoSEQ multiplex PCR. Of approximately 150,000 clones in the sample, 75% to 90% were seen once. The sample comprised peripheral blood. Receptors originate from a woman in her sixties with active COVID-19.

This chain joins TRBV28 and TRBJ2-7; D is uncertain. The V end was cut by 8 bases, the J end by 0 bases, with 11 bases between. The germline CDR1 and CDR2 sequences are MDHEN and SYDVKM. This CDR3 is built from 13 residues. In nucleotides, the CDR3 is TGTGCCAGCGCCTGGGCGAGCTCCTACGAGCAGTACTTC. It is translated as CASAWASSYEQYF. Based on the CDR3 plus reference TRBV28 and TRBJ2-7, the full variable domain is DVKVTQSSRYLVKRTGEKVFLECVQDMDHENMFWYRQDPGLGLRLIYFSYDVKMKEKGDIPEGYSVSREKKERFSLILESASTNQTSMYLCASAWASSYEQYFGPGTRLTVT.

J is TRBJ2-7 and V is TRBV10-3; a possible D gene is TRBD1 (6 bases). Germline-derived CDR1 and CDR2 are ENHRY and SYGVKD. Trimming took off 10 bases at V and 3 bases at J, with 13 bases between the two ends. The CDR3 is 12 residues long. The CDR3 loop is CASGQYYYEQYF. In DNA form, the CDR3 reads TGTGCCAGCGGACAGTACTACTACGAGCAGTACTTC.

This sequence joins TRBV28 and TRBJ1-3; D gene uncertain. The CDR3 sequence is 14 residues long. CDR1 is MDHEN and CDR2 is SYDVKM in the germline V gene. V lost 7 bases and J lost 0, with 10 bases in between. CDR3 in DNA: TGTGCCAGCACCTCGAGTAGCTCTGGAAACACCATATATTTT. This codes for CASTSSSSGNTIYF.

The V call is TRBV27, the J call TRBJ1-1; TRBD1 matches 9 bases. The CDR3 runs 15 residues. Trimming cost V 2 bases and J 2 bases; bases outside gene matches: 3. Germline CDR1 and CDR2: MNHEY and SMNVEV (reference sequence). The CDR3 protein is CASSLGQGYNTEAFF. CDR3 DNA sequence: TGTGCCAGCAGTTTAGGACAGGGGTATAACACTGAAGCTTTCTTT.

DNA of the CDR3: TGTGCTAGTGGTCGGTCGGGAGCCAATGAGCAGTTCTTC. Translation: CASGRSGANEQFF. The chain recombines TRBV12-5 with TRBJ2-1; perhaps TRBD2 as D (6 bases). The ends were cut back, 5 bases at V and 6 bases at J, with 11 bases in the middle. Germline CDR1 and CDR2: LGHNT and FRNRAP. The CDR3 extends over 13 amino acids.

The chain has TRBV5-1 and TRBJ2-1, with D uncertain. Germline CDR1 is SGHRS and CDR2 is YFSETQ. CDR3 size: 14 residues. V gave up 4 bases and J gave up 3 bases, with 11 bases separating them. CDR3 bases: TGCGCCAGCAGCCAGTTGGAGATCTACAATGAGCAGTTCTTC. The encoded protein is CASSQLEIYNEQFF.

The chain couples TRBV7-2 to TRBJ2-3, with 14 bases lining up with TRBD2. V gave up 7 bases and J gave up 6 bases; unmatched junction bases: 6. The CDR3 contains 15 residues. Germline CDR1 reads SGHTA; CDR2 reads FQGNSA. DNA for the CDR3: TGTGCCAGCACTCGACTAGCGGGAGGGTGGGATACGCAGTATTTT. This codes for CASTRLAGGWDTQYF.

This chain joins TRBV10-3 and TRBJ2-1, with 10 bases identical to TRBD1. V shed 0 bases, J shed 7 bases, and the junction held 9 bases outside the gene matches. The CDR3 loop spans 17 amino acids. CDR1 is ENHRY, CDR2 SYGVKD, per germline. CDR3 nucleotide sequence: TGTGCCATCAGTGAGTCCCGGACAGGGGGGGGTTCAAATGAGCAGTTCTTC. Its protein product is CAISESRTGGGSNEQFF.

The V call is TRBV28, the J call TRBJ1-3; D uncertain. There are 10 residues in the CDR3. With 4 bases removed from V and 8 bases from J, the gap between germline ends came to 3 bases. Per the germline V gene, CDR1 is MDHEN and CDR2 is SYDVKM. CDR3 protein: CASSSYTIYF. The DNA for the CDR3 is TGTGCCAGCAGTTCATACACCATATATTTT.

CDR3 protein: CASSELRLAGGPDTQYF. In nucleotides, the CDR3 is TGTGCCAGCAGTGAACTTCGACTAGCGGGAGGGCCAGATACGCAGTATTTT. V gene TRBV2 combines with J gene TRBJ2-3; 14 nucleotides line up with TRBD2. Trimming removed 2 bases from V and 4 bases from J; junction bases left unmatched: 5. Germline CDR1 is SNHLY and CDR2 is FYNNEI. CDR3 length: 17 residues.

The V and J genes are TRBV27 and TRBJ2-1; 7 nucleotides align to TRBD2. V trimming: 2 bases; J trimming: 0 bases; junction bases outside the gene matches: 4. The CDR3 contains 16 residues. The germline V gene encodes CDR1 MNHEY and CDR2 SMNVEV (reference sequence). The CDR3 nucleotides read TGTGCCAGCAGTTTAGGGGGGGGAAGCTCCTACAATGAGCAGTTCTTC. It encodes CASSLGGGSSYNEQFF.

Here the CDR3 DNA reads TGTGCCAGCAGCTTTGGAGCCTCTGGGGCCAACGTCCTGACTTTC. It specifies CASSFGASGANVLTF. The V gene is TRBV7-2, the J gene TRBJ2-6; unclear D gene. Germline CDR1 is SGHTA and CDR2 is FQGNSA. V lost 3 bases and J lost 0, with 6 bases in between. The CDR3 consists of 15 residues.

The V and J genes are TRBV7-9 and TRBJ2-1; 9 bases map to TRBD2. This CDR3 spans 15 amino acids. The junction had 6 bases not matched to a gene; V was cut back by 5 bases and J by 4 bases. Germline CDR1 reads SEHNR; CDR2 reads FQNEAQ (reference sequence). This chain's CDR3 is CASSPETSGYNEQFF. As DNA, the CDR3 is TGTGCCAGCAGCCCAGAGACTAGCGGTTACAATGAGCAGTTCTTC.

The chain combines TRBV5-4 with TRBJ2-7; 7 bases map to TRBD1. This CDR3 has 13 amino acids. With V trimmed by 4 bases and J by 5 bases, 6 bases remained unmatched. Germline V gene lookup returns CDR1 SGHNT and CDR2 YYREEE (reference sequence). The CDR3 bases are TGTGCCAGCAGCCTTCAAGGGGGCCACGAGCAGTACTTC. Translation: CASSLQGGHEQYF.

V and J are TRBV7-6 and TRBJ2-3, with TRBD2 identical over 11 bases. Germline trimming cut 5 bases from V and 6 bases from J; bases unmatched to any gene: 10. The CDR3 extends over 16 amino acids. Germline CDR1 and CDR2: SGHVS and FNYEAQ. Here the CDR3 reads CASSPTSGVVKDTQYF. Here the CDR3 DNA reads TGTGCCAGCAGCCCGACTAGCGGGGTAGTTAAGGATACGCAGTATTTT.

The rearrangement uses TRBV4-1 and TRBJ2-2; D may be TRBD2 (6 bases). Germline CDR1 MGHRA, CDR2 YSYEKL. The CDR3 totals 16 residues. Deletions cut 0 bases from V and 1 base from J, with 9 bases between. This CDR3 is CASSQDPGRNTGELFF. The CDR3 DNA follows: TGCGCCAGCAGCCAAGATCCCGGGAGGAACACCGGGGAGCTGTTTTTT.

This chain uses TRBV4-1 with TRBJ2-1, with 7 bases that match TRBD2. This CDR3 comprises 15 residues. With 7 bases clipped from V and 6 bases from J, the junction kept 12 bases outside the gene matches. CDR1 and CDR2 from the germline V gene are MGHRA and YSYEKL. CDR3 DNA: TGCGCCAGCACGAGCGGGAATCGAATGGGCAATGAGCAGTTCTTC. This encodes CASTSGNRMGNEQFF.

This chain connects TRBV4-2 to TRBJ2-3, with 8 bases identical to TRBD1. V shed 4 bases, J shed 1 base, and the junction held 7 bases outside the gene matches. The CDR3 sequence is 16 residues long. Germline CDR1 reads LGHNA; CDR2 reads YNFKEQ. CDR3 amino acids: CASSPQGALGTDTQYF. DNA of the CDR3: TGTGCCAGCAGCCCTCAGGGGGCCCTGGGCACAGATACGCAGTATTTT.